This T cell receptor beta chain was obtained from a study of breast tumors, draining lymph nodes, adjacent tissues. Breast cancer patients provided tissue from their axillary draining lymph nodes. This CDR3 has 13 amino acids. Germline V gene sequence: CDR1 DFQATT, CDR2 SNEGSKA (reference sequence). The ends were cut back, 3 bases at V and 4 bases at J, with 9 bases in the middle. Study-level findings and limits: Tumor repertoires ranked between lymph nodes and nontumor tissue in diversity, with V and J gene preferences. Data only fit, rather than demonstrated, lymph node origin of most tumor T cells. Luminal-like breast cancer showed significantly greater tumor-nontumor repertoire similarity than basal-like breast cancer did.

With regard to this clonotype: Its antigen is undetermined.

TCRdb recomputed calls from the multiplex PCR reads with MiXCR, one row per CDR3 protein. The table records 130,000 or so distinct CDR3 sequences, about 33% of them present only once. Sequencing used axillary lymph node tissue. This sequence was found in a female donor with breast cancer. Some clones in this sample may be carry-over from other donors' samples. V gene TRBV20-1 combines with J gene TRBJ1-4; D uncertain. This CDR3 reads CSASAGVNEKLFF. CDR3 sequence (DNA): TGCAGTGCTAGTGCTGGGGTTAATGAAAAACTGTTTTTT.